A single sample is the source of the 2 T cell receptor beta chains below, sequenced in a study of blood T cell repertoires in COVID-19. Data came from immunoSEQ multiplex PCR; TCRdb stores just in-frame clones and leaves some out. The sample consists of about 140,000 clones, over 60% of them appearing once. Specimen: peripheral blood. Receptors were obtained from a woman aged 50 to 65 with active or convalescent COVID-19.

The chain recombines TRBV2 with TRBJ2-6; 11 bases match TRBD1. The CDR3 runs 16 residues. V gave up 3 bases and J gave up 4 bases; unmatched junction bases: 2. The germline gives CDR1 SNHLY, CDR2 FYNNEI. In DNA, the CDR3 is TGTGCCAGCAGTGAGGACAGGGGGCTCGGGGCCAACGTCCTGACTTTC. The encoded protein is CASSEDRGLGANVLTF.

This clone was seen a single time. This sequence joins TRBV18 and TRBJ2-7; 7 bases are shared with TRBD1. With V trimmed by 5 bases and J by 3 bases, 16 bases remained unmatched. CDR1 and CDR2 from the germline V gene are KGHSH and LQKENI. This CDR3 comprises 17 residues. CDR3 protein: CASSTAGTASLDYEQYF. CDR3 DNA sequence: TGTGCCAGCTCAACGGCCGGGACAGCCTCCCTCGACTACGAGCAGTACTTC.